What follows describes a single T cell receptor beta chain. V gave up 5 bases and J gave up 8 bases, with 18 bases separating them. This CDR3 has 14 amino acids. The germline gives CDR1 SGHAT, CDR2 FQNNGV. The entry originates in a study of blood T cell repertoires in COVID-19. Study processing details: Nucleated cell counts were estimated from reference gene primer amplification. The repertoire was sequenced with immunoSEQ multiplex PCR; TCRdb's copy has only in-frame clones and lacks some. D and trimming were read from the DNA, whereas the V and J calls and clone size are those reported in that table. The sample has about 160,000 clones, 85% seen once; the top ten hold about 3.3%.

The rearrangement joins TRBV11-2 to TRBJ1-2; D gene uncertain. The sequencing sample was made of peripheral blood. The receptor was isolated from a human donor with acute or convalescent COVID-19. The donor label of this sample is uncertain. CDR3 residues: CASSPRREGTGYTF. DNA for the CDR3: TGTGCCAGCAGCCCCCGGAGGGAGGGAACCGGCTACACCTTC.